Below, one T cell receptor (beta chain) is given with its context. Its antigen is still unknown. This sample is drawn from a study of T cell responses to AZD1222 COVID-19 vaccine. Sequenced by immunoSEQ multiplex PCR; TCRdb stores in-frame clones only, minus some. The repertoire table contains about 140,000 clones. The study, taken as a whole, reports: Among spike-specific TCRs, nearly half reportedly target unmutated variant regions. It was only after the peak T cell response that any repertoires were sampled. Spike-specific TCR breadth and depth went up after people got two AZD1222 doses. Donors, mostly white British, included more females; clonal diversity was possibly underestimated.

This CDR3 is 14 amino acids long. Trimming stripped 0 bases from V and 6 bases from J, with 9 bases between. In germline, CDR1 is SGHDT, CDR2 YYEEEE. The chain has TRBV5-6 and TRBJ2-2; unclear D gene. Sequencing was done on a sample of peripheral blood. This receptor was identified in an adult in good health. The CDR3 DNA reads as TGTGCCAGCAGCTTGGAATGGAGTGCCGGGGAGCTGTTTTTT. Residues: CASSLEWSAGELFF.